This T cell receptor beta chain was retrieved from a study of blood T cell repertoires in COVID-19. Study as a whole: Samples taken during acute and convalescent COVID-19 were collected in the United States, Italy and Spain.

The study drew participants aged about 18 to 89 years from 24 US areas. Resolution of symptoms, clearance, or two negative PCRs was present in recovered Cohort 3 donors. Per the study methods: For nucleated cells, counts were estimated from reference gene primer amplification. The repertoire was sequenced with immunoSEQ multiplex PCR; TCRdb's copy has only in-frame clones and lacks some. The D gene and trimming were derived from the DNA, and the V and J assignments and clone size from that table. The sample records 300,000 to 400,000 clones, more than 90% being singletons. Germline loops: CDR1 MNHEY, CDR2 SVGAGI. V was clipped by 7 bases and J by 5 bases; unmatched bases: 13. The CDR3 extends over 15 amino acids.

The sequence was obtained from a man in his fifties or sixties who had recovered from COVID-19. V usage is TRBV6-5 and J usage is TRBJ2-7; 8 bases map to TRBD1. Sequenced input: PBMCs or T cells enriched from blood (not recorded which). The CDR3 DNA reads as TGTGCCAGCAATCCCGACAGGGGCCCGGGGAACGAGCAGTACTTC. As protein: CASNPDRGPGNEQYF.